Listed below are T cell receptor beta chains from one sample, sequenced in a study of OX40 agonist ivuxolimab in advanced cancers. The protocol was immunoSEQ multiplex PCR, while the TCRdb copy is restricted to in-frame clones and leaves out a portion. The sample shows 77,000 or so clones, about 90% of them seen only once. The sample here was CD4+ or CD8+ T cells sorted from blood, taken in a trial of the OX40 agonist ivuxolimab. These TCRs come from an adult with an advanced solid tumor such as melanoma, head and neck, liver or kidney cancer. Each CDR3 is given with its conserved first and last residue. The D gene is left open where the match is weak. Clone size, where shown, is once, few, many, or a class for clones that have expanded.

j_gene | v_gene | d_gene | abundance | CDR3nt | CDR3aa
TRBJ1-2 | TRBV28 | NA | NA | TGTGCCAGCAGACAACAGGGTAGGGACTATGGCTACACCTTC | CASRQQGRDYGYTF
TRBJ2-7 | TRBV29-1 | TRBD1 | NA | TGCAGCGTTGGAACAGGGGGTTCCCACGAGCAGTACTTC | CSVGTGGSHEQYF
TRBJ2-2 | TRBV7-6 | NA | NA | TGTGCCAGCAGCCTCAGGGGGAGGGCCGGCACCGGGGAGCTGTTTTTT | CASSLRGRAGTGELFF
TRBJ1-1 | TRBV19 | TRBD1 | NA | TGTGCCAGTAGATCCGGGACAGGGGATCCCTCGAACACTGAAGCTTTCTTT | CASRSGTGDPSNTEAFF
TRBJ2-5 | TRBV7-4 | TRBD2 | NA | TGTGCCAGCGCCGCTAGCGGGAGGAGACAAGAGACCCAGTACTTC | CASAASGRRQETQYF
TRBJ2-2 | TRBV19 | TRBD1 | NA | TGTGCCAGTAGTATGGGGACAGGGTGGACCGGGGAGCTGTTTTTT | CASSMGTGWTGELFF
TRBJ2-1 | TRBV30 | NA | NA | TGTGCCTGGACAGGGTCGGTCTACAATGAGCAGTTCTTC | CAWTGSVYNEQFF
TRBJ1-5 | TRBV30 | NA | NA | TGTGCCTGGGGAAGAGGGTCTGATCAGCCCCAGCATTTT | CAWGRGSDQPQHF
TRBJ2-1 | TRBV6-5 | NA | NA | TGTGCCAGCAGTTACGAGACGGACAATGAGCAGTTCTTC | CASSYETDNEQFF
TRBJ2-5 | TRBV6-5 | TRBD2 | few | TGTGCCAGCAGTTCCCTGGGGGGGGGTCAAGAGACCCAGTACTTC | CASSSLGGGQETQYF
TRBJ1-2 | TRBV4-1 | TRBD1 | NA | TGCGCCAGCAGCCTTTTCGGGAGGGGACAGGGTTCGTATGGCTACACCTTC | CASSLFGRGQGSYGYTF
TRBJ1-4 | TRBV28 | TRBD1 | NA | TGTGCCAGCAGTCCCCGGGGGGCAGGGGGGAATGAAAAACTGTTTTTT | CASSPRGAGGNEKLFF
TRBJ2-7 | TRBV5-1 | NA | once | TGCGCCAGCAGTCTGACAGGTTACGAGCAGTACTTC | CASSLTGYEQYF
TRBJ1-4 | TRBV18 | TRBD1 | NA | TGTGCCAGCTCGCAAAACCGACAGGGAACTAATGAAAAACTGTTTTTT | CASSQNRQGTNEKLFF
TRBJ2-5 | TRBV19 | NA | NA | TGTGCCAGTAGGACGGAGTACCAAGAGACCCAGTACTTC | CASRTEYQETQYF
TRBJ2-7 | TRBV29-1 | TRBD1 | NA | TGCAGCGTTGAATCGGGACAGGGGATCGGCGAGCAGTACTTC | CSVESGQGIGEQYF
TRBJ1-3 | TRBV5-1 | TRBD1 | NA | TGCGCCAGCAGCTTGGGACAGGGTCGAAATTCTGGAAACACCATATATTTT | CASSLGQGRNSGNTIYF
TRBJ2-1 | TRBV23-1 | NA | NA | TGCGCCAGCAGGCGACACCCCTGGACCCGTGAGCAGTTCTTC | CASRRHPWTREQFF
TRBJ1-2 | TRBV11-2 | NA | once | TGTGCCAGCAGCCTTACAGGGTCTAACTATGGCTACACCTTC | CASSLTGSNYGYTF
TRBJ2-5 | TRBV19 | TRBD1 | NA | TGTGCCAGTAGTCGTCAGGGGGCCTTGGAGACCCAGTACTTC | CASSRQGALETQYF
TRBJ2-7 | TRBV21-1 | NA | NA | TGTGCCAGCAGCGGCCTTTCCTACGAGCAGTACTTC | CASSGLSYEQYF
TRBJ2-2 | TRBV7-2 | NA | NA | TGTGCCAGCAGCTTAGCCCAGGGATCGGGGGAGCTGTTTTTT | CASSLAQGSGELFF
TRBJ1-5 | TRBV4-2 | TRBD1 | NA | TGTGCCAGCAGCCAAGATCGGGGAGACAGGGGAAGTCAGCCCCAGCATTTT | CASSQDRGDRGSQPQHF
TRBJ2-1 | TRBV7-2 | TRBD2 | NA | TGTGCCAGCAGCGGCACTAGCGGGAGGGCCTTTGAGCAGTTCTTC | CASSGTSGRAFEQFF
TRBJ2-5 | TRBV15 | TRBD1 | NA | TGTGCCACCGCAGCCCGACAGGGCGAGACCCAGTACTTC | CATAARQGETQYF
TRBJ1-2 | TRBV5-1 | NA | NA | TGCGCCAGCAGCTTAATCGAGGGGATGAATGGCTACACCTTC | CASSLIEGMNGYTF
TRBJ1-2 | TRBV6-7 | TRBD1 | NA | TGTGCCAGCAGTTACTCGGGACAGGGGGGAACTAACTATGGCTACACCTTC | CASSYSGQGGTNYGYTF
TRBJ2-5 | TRBV19 | NA | NA | TGTGCCAGTAGTACCGGACCACAAGAGACCCAGTACTTC | CASSTGPQETQYF
TRBJ2-2 | TRBV5-1 | TRBD2 | NA | TGCGCCAGCAGCTTGGGAATAGCGGGTGACACCGGGGAGCTGTTTTTT | CASSLGIAGDTGELFF
TRBJ2-1 | TRBV14 | TRBD2 | NA | TGTGCCAGCAGCCCTGGGGTAGCGGGAGGGCTCTCCTACAATGAGCAGTTCTTC | CASSPGVAGGLSYNEQFF
TRBJ2-5 | TRBV7-2 | NA | NA | TGTGCCAGCAGCTCGGACACCGGGGGCTGGGAGACCCAGTACTTC | CASSSDTGGWETQYF
TRBJ2-1 | TRBV5-4 | NA | NA | TGTGCCAGCAGCTTGCAACCCTTGGAGGTCGAGCAGTTCTTC | CASSLQPLEVEQFF
TRBJ2-7 | TRBV18 | NA | NA | TGTGCCACCGGATGGCGGCAGGGCATCCCCTACGAGCAGTACTTC | CATGWRQGIPYEQYF
TRBJ2-5 | TRBV28 | TRBD2 | once | TGTGCCAGCAGTTCCTCGGGGGGGGGCTTAGAGACCCAGTACTTC | CASSSSGGGLETQYF